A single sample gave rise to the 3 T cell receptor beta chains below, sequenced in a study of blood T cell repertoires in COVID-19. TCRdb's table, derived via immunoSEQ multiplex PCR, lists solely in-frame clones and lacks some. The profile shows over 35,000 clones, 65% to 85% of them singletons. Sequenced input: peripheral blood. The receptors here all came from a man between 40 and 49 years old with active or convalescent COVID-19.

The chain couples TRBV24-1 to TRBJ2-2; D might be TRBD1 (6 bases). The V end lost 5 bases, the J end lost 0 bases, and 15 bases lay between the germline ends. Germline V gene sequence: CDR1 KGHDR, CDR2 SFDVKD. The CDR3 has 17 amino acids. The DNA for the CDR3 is TGTGCCACCAGTGGCGCTCCAGGACAGTCGAACACCGGGGAGCTGTTTTTT. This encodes CATSGAPGQSNTGELFF.

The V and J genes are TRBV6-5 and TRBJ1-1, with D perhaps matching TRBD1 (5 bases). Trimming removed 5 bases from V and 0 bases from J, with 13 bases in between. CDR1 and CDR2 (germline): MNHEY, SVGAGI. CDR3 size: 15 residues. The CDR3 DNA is TGTGCCAGCAGTCCCTCGACAGCTATGAACACTGAAGCTTTCTTT. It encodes CASSPSTAMNTEAFF.

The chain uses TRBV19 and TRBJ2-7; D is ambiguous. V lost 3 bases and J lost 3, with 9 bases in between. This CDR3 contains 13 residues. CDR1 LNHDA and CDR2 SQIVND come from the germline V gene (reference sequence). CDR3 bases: TGTGCCAGTAGTATGGTTCCCGGCTACGAGCAGTACTTC. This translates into CASSMVPGYEQYF.